This is a list of T cell receptor beta chains from one sample in a study of cytomegalovirus exposure and HLA in healthy donors. The assay was immunoSEQ multiplex PCR, and TCRdb's table has in-frame clones only and misses some. Of about 180,000 clones detected, about 79% appear once; the ten largest clones hold 5% to 8%. The sequencing input was PBMCs. Receptors originate from a middle-aged man in good health and CMV-seropositive. Both conserved end residues are part of each CDR3. The D gene is left open where the match is weak. Clone size appears in some rows only: once, few, many, or a class for an expanded clone.

D gene	V gene	J gene	clone size	CDR3 protein	CDR3 DNA
NA	TRBV29-1	TRBJ2-6	few	CSVVGLETHSGANVLTF	TGCAGCGTTGTCGGACTCGAGACACACTCTGGGGCCAACGTCCTGACTTTC
NA	TRBV7-8	TRBJ2-7	NA	CASSFGGGAPYEQYF	TGTGCCAGCAGCTTCGGAGGGGGCGCCCCCTACGAGCAGTACTTC
TRBD1	TRBV6-5	TRBJ2-7	NA	CAYGTAYEQYF	TGTGCCTACGGGACAGCCTACGAGCAGTACTTC
TRBD1	TRBV6-7	TRBJ1-1	NA	CASSYWRQGAGNTEAFF	TGTGCCAGCAGTTACTGGAGACAGGGGGCTGGGAACACTGAAGCTTTCTTT
TRBD1	TRBV2	TRBJ1-5	NA	CASSQQGARVPQHF	TGTGCCAGCAGTCAACAGGGGGCCCGAGTGCCCCAGCATTTT
TRBD2	TRBV19	TRBJ2-1	NA	CASKTGTSDNEQFF	TGTGCCAGTAAGACCGGGACTAGCGACAATGAGCAGTTCTTC
NA	TRBV11-3	TRBJ1-1	few	CASSLSGNTEAFF	TGTGCCAGCAGCTTATCGGGGAACACTGAAGCTTTCTTT
NA	TRBV5-4	TRBJ2-5	NA	CASSLNLETQYF	TGTGCCAGCAGCCTTAATTTAGAGACCCAGTACTTC
NA	TRBV5-1	TRBJ1-5	NA	CASSPLSDQPQHF	TGCGCCAGCAGCCCCCTCAGCGATCAGCCCCAGCATTTT
NA	TRBV2	TRBJ1-5	NA	CASARGGHSNQPQHF	TGTGCCAGCGCCCGAGGCGGACACAGCAATCAGCCCCAGCATTTT
NA	TRBV27	TRBJ1-2	NA	CASRTSGNREGYTF	TGTGCCAGCAGAACCTCAGGAAACCGGGAGGGCTACACCTTC
NA	TRBV25-1	TRBJ1-5	NA	CASSESGGHQPQHF	TGTGCCAGCAGTGAGTCGGGGGGCCATCAGCCCCAGCATTTT
TRBD1	TRBV6-1	TRBJ1-2	NA	CASSLQATGVYGYTF	TGTGCCAGCAGTTTACAAGCGACAGGGGTTTATGGCTACACCTTC
TRBD1	TRBV5-1	TRBJ2-4	NA	CASSLQGQGVGNIQYF	TGCGCCAGCAGCTTACAGGGACAGGGCGTAGGAAACATTCAGTACTTC
TRBD2	TRBV28	TRBJ2-3	NA	CASNEEIAGVGPYLTDTQYF	TGTGCCAGCAATGAAGAGATTGCGGGAGTGGGGCCCTACCTCACAGATACGCAGTATTTT
TRBD1	TRBV5-4	TRBJ2-6	once	CASSLGGTGVSGANVLTF	TGTGCCAGCAGCTTGGGGGGGACAGGAGTCTCTGGGGCCAACGTCCTGACTTTC
NA	TRBV28	TRBJ2-7	NA	CASRRDIPYEQYF	TGTGCCAGCAGGAGGGACATTCCCTACGAGCAGTACTTC
NA	TRBV7-6	TRBJ2-5	NA	CASTRAAREETQYF	TGTGCCAGCACCCGCGCAGCGCGCGAAGAGACCCAGTACTTC
NA	TRBV6-6	TRBJ2-5	NA	CASSYSSSRETQYF	TGTGCCAGCAGTTACTCATCTTCGAGGGAGACCCAGTACTTC
TRBD1	TRBV19	TRBJ1-5	NA	CASSIVGGGEVGNQPQHF	TGTGCCAGTAGTATAGTAGGAGGGGGCGAGGTAGGCAATCAGCCCCAGCATTTT
TRBD1	TRBV27	TRBJ1-4	NA	CASSSQGASEKLFF	TGTGCCAGCAGTTCGCAGGGGGCAAGTGAAAAACTGTTTTTT
NA	TRBV20-1	TRBJ2-7	NA	CSARSTYEQYF	TGCAGTGCTAGGAGTACCTACGAGCAGTACTTC
TRBD2	TRBV2	TRBJ2-1	NA	CASRGGTSGSSYNEQFF	TGTGCCAGCAGGGGGGGGACTAGCGGATCCTCCTACAATGAGCAGTTCTTC
NA	TRBV27	TRBJ2-7	NA	CASKEEPFSSYEQYF	TGTGCCAGCAAGGAGGAGCCGTTTAGCTCCTACGAGCAGTACTTC
NA	TRBV19	TRBJ2-1	once	CASSITTGFNEQFF	TGTGCCAGTAGTATAACCACAGGTTTTAATGAGCAGTTCTTC
NA	TRBV28	TRBJ1-3	NA	CASSLWGRGSRTSGNTIYF	TGTGCCAGCAGTTTATGGGGTAGGGGTAGTCGGACCTCTGGAAACACCATATATTTT
TRBD1	TRBV7-9	TRBJ1-2	NA	CASSFGQGQGYTF	TGTGCCAGCAGTTTTGGACAGGGGCAAGGCTACACCTTC
NA	TRBV15	TRBJ1-2	NA	CATSRDSGGTHGYTF	TGTGCCACCAGCAGAGATTCGGGGGGCACCCATGGCTACACCTTC